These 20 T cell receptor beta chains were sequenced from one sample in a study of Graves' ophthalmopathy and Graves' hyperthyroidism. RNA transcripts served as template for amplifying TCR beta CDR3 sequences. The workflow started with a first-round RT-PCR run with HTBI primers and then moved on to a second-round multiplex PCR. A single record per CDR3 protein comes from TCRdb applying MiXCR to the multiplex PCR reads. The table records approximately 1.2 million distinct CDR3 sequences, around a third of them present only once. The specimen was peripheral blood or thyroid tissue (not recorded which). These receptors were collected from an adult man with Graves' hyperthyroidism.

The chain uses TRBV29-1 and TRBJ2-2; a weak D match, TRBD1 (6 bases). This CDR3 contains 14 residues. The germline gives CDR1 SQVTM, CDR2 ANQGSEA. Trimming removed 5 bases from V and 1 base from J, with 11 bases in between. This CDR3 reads CSVQGQKNTGELFF. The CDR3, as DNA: TGCAGCGTTCAAGGACAGAAGAACACCGGGGAGCTGTTTTTT.

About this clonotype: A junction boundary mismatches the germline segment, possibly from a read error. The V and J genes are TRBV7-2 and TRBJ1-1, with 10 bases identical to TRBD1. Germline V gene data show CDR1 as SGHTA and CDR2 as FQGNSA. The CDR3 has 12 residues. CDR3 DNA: TGCGCCAGCAGCGCGACAGGGGGCATGAGATTCTTT. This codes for CASSATGGMRFF.

The CDR3 DNA reads TGTGCCAGCAAGGGGACTAGCGGGAGTTTCGAGCAGTACTTC. Translating gives CASKGTSGSFEQYF. The chain employs TRBV2 and TRBJ2-7; TRBD2 aligns across 14 bases. This CDR3 contains 14 residues. CDR1 SNHLY and CDR2 FYNNEI come from the germline V gene. V trimming: 7 bases; J trimming: 6 bases; junction bases outside the gene matches: 5.

CDR3 sequence reads: CISTQETQYF. In DNA, the CDR3 is TGCATTTCTACCCAAGAGACCCAGTACTTC. This chain connects TRBV20-1 to TRBJ2-5, with D uncertain. Germline assignment: CDR1 DFQATT and CDR2 SNEGSKA (reference sequence). The CDR3 has 10 residues.

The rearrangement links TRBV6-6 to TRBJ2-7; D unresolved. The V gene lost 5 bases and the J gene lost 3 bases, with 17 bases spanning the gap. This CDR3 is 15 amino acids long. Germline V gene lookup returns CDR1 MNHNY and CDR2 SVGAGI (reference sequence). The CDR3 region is CASSLPGTNGYEQYF. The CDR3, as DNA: TGTGCCAGCAGTCTCCCAGGTACAAATGGCTACGAGCAGTACTTC.

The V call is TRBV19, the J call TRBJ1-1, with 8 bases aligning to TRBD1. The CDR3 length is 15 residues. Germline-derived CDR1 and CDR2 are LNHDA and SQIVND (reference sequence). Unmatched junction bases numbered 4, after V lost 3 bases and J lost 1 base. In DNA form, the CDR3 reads TGTGCCAGTAGTATCGAAGGGACAGGGAACACTGAAGCTTTCTTT. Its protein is CASSIEGTGNTEAFF.

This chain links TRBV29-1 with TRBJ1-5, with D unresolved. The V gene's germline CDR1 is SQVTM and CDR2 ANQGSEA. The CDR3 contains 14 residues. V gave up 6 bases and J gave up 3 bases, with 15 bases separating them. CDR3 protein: CSVANGQHNQPQHF. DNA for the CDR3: TGCAGCGTCGCAAATGGGCAGCACAATCAGCCCCAGCATTTT.

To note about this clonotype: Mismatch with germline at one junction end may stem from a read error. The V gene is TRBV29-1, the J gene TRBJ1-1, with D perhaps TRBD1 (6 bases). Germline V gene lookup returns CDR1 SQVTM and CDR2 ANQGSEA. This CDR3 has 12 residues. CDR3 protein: CSARDNPTEAFF. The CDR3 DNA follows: TGCAGCGCAAGGGACAACCCCACTGAAGCTTTCTTC.

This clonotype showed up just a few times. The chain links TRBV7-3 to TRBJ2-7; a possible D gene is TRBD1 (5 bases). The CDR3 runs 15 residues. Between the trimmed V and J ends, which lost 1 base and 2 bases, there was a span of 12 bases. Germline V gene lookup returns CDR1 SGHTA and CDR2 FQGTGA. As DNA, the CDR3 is TGTGCCAGCAGCTTAAGTGGGGCAGGTACCTACGAGCAGTACTTC. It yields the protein CASSLSGAGTYEQYF. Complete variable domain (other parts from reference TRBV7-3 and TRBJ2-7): GAGVSQTPSNKVTEKGKYVELRCDPISGHTALYWYRQSLGQGPEFLIYFQGTGAADDSGLPNDRFFAVRPEGSVSTLKIQRTERGDSAVYLCASSLSGAGTYEQYFGPGTRLTVT.

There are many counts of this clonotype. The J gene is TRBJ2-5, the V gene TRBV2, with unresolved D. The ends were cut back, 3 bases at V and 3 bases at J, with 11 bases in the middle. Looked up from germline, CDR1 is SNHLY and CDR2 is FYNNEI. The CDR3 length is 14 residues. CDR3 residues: CASSEGHKKETQYF. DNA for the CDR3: TGTGCCAGCAGTGAGGGCCACAAAAAAGAGACCCAGTACTTC.

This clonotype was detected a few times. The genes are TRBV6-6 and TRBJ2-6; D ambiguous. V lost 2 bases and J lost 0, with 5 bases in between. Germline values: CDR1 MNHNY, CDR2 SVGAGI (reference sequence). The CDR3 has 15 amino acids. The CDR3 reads CASSYTASGANVLTF. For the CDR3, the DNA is TGTGCCAGCAGTTACACAGCCTCTGGGGCCAACGTCCTGACTTTC.

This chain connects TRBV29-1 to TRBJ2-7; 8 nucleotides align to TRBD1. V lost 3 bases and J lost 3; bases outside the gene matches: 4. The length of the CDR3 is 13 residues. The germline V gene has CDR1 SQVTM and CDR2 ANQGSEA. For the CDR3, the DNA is TGCAGCGTTGACAGGGGACAGGACTACGAGCAGTACTTC. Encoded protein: CSVDRGQDYEQYF.

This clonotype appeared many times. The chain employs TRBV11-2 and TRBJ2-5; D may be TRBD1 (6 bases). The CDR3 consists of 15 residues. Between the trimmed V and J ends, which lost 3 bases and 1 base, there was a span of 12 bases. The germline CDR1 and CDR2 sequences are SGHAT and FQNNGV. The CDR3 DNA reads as TGTGCCAGCAGCTTCGGGCAGGGGCCCCAAGAGACCCAGTACTTC. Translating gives CASSFGQGPQETQYF.

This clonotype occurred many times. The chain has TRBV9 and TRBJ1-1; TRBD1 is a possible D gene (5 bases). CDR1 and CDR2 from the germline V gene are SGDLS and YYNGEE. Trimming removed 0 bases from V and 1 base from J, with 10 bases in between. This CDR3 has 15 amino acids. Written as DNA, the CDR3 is TGTGCCAGCAGCGTAGTGGGCAGGGAGAACACTGAAGCTTTCTTT. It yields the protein CASSVVGRENTEAFF.

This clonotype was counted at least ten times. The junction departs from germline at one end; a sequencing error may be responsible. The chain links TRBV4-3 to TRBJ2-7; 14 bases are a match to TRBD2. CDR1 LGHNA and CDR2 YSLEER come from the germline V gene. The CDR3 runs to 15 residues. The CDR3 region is CASSPGTSGGYEQYF. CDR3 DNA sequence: TGTGCCAGCAGCCCGGGGACTAGCGGGGGTTACGAGCAGTACTTC.

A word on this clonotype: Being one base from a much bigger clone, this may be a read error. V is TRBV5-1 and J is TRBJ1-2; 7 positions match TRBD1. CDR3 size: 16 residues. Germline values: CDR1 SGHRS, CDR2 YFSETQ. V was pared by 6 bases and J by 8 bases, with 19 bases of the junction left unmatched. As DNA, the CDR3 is TGCGCCAGCAACTCGGGACAGACCTCCTGCGGGCCCGGCTACACCTTC. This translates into CASNSGQTSCGPGYTF.

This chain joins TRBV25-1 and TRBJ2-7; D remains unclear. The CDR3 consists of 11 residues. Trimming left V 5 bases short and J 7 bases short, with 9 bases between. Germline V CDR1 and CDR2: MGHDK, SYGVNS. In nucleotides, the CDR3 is TGTGCCAGCAGTTTTGACAAAGAGCAGTACTTC. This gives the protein CASSFDKEQYF.

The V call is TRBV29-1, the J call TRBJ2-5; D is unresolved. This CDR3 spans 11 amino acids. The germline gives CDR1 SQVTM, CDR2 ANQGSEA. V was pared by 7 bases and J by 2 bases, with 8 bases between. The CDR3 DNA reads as TGCAGCGGGAATTTACAAGAGACCCAGTACTTC. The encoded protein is CSGNLQETQYF.

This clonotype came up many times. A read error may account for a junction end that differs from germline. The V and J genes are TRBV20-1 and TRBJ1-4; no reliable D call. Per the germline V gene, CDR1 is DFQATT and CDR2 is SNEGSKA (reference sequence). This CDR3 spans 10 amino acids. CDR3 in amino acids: CSAPKEKLFF. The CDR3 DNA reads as TGCAGTGCTCCTAAAGAAAAACTGTTTTTT.

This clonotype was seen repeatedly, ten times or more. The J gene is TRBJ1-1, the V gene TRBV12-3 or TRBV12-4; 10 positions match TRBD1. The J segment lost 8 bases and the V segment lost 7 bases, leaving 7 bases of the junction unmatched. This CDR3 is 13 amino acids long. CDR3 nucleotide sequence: TGTGCCAGCACCTCGTGGGACAGGGGAGAAGCTTTCTTT. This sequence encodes CASTSWDRGEAFF.